One sample yielded the 29 T cell receptor beta chains listed below, sequenced in a study of T cell repertoires in cytomegalovirus infection. TCRdb independently ran MiXCR on the reads; one entry per CDR3 protein. The sample shows 250,000 to 300,000 distinct CDR3 sequences, about 25% of them seen only once. The sample comprised PBMCs. The receptors were sampled from a human donor in good health (CMV status not recorded). Some clones in this sample may be carry-over from other donors' samples.

This clonotype has only one observation. A read error may be the cause here, since a much bigger clone is one base away. CDR3 nucleotide sequence: TGTGCCAGCAGCCTCGACTGGGACGAGCAGTACTTC. Protein: CASSLDWDEQYF. The chain combines TRBV7-2 with TRBJ2-7, with no clear D. The V end was cut by 5 bases, the J end by 5 bases, with 10 bases between. This CDR3 is built from 12 residues. Germline V lookup: CDR1 SGHTA, CDR2 FQGNSA.

This rearrangement joins TRBV29-1 to TRBJ2-1; 11 nucleotides agree with TRBD2. This CDR3 has 16 residues. CDR1 is SQVTM, CDR2 ANQGSEA, per germline. The trim removed 7 bases at V and 0 bases at J, leaving 8 bases unmatched. CDR3 DNA: TGCAGCGCTCCGGGACTAGCGGTGAGCTCCTACAATGAGCAGTTCTTC. Translation: CSAPGLAVSSYNEQFF.

This chain's CDR3 is CASSLVTGPAFF. The CDR3 bases are TGTGCCAGCAGTTTAGTAACAGGGCCAGCTTTCTTT. V is TRBV27 and J is TRBJ1-1; perhaps TRBD1 as D (6 bases). CDR1 and CDR2 (germline): MNHEY, SMNVEV (reference sequence). The CDR3 is 12 amino acids. V was clipped by 2 bases and J by 10 bases, with 11 bases between them.

This clonotype has only a few counts. The CDR3 sequence is CATSINPLAGAPSYNEQFF. The CDR3 region has the DNA TGTGCCACCTCAATCAACCCATTGGCGGGGGCCCCCTCCTACAATGAGCAGTTCTTC. The chain is built from TRBV7-2 and TRBJ2-1, with TRBD2 as a possible D gene (7 bases). Germline values: CDR1 SGHTA, CDR2 FQGNSA. Trimming removed 10 bases from V and 0 bases from J, with 28 bases in between. The CDR3 has 19 residues.

The chain couples TRBV11-3 to TRBJ1-1; no clear D gene. Germline values: CDR1 SGHNT, CDR2 YENEEA. This CDR3 has 13 amino acids. V was clipped by 4 bases and J by 1 base, with 7 bases between them. CDR3 sequence: CASSSSGNTEAFF. The CDR3 DNA follows: TGTGCCAGCAGCTCCTCAGGGAACACTGAAGCTTTCTTT.

This clonotype was counted at least ten times. The genes are TRBV7-2 and TRBJ2-7; D is possibly TRBD2 (6 bases). Germline values: CDR1 SGHTA, CDR2 FQGNSA. V lost 5 bases and J lost 2, with 16 bases in between. The length of the CDR3 is 15 residues. The CDR3 loop is CASSPGVSGAYEQYF. CDR3 DNA sequence: TGTGCCAGCAGCCCCGGGGTTTCGGGGGCCTACGAGCAGTACTTC.

This chain connects TRBV4-1 to TRBJ1-3, with D unclear. The CDR3 sequence is 16 residues long. Germline V gene data show CDR1 as MGHRA and CDR2 as YSYEKL. Trimming pared 0 bases from V and 0 bases from J, leaving 9 bases between. CDR3 loop: CASSQDLRISGNTIYF. The CDR3 DNA reads TGCGCCAGCAGCCAAGATTTGCGGATCTCTGGAAACACCATATATTTT.

Here the CDR3 DNA reads TGTGCCAGCAGCTTAGCAATGGGCGGGGAGCTGTTTTTT. As protein: CASSLAMGGELFF. The chain has TRBV7-8 and TRBJ2-2; D gene uncertain. Germline CDR1 reads SGHVS; CDR2 reads FQNEAQ. The V and J ends lost 0 bases and 7 bases respectively, with 6 bases between them. The CDR3 covers 13 residues.

This clonotype has ten or more counts. The genes are TRBV7-2 and TRBJ2-1; 7 bases are shared with TRBD2. The CDR3 spans 13 residues. With V trimmed by 4 bases and J by 9 bases, 6 bases remained unmatched. In germline, CDR1 is SGHTA, CDR2 FQGNSA. The CDR3 loop reads CASSSTSIGEQFF. In nucleotides, the CDR3 is TGTGCCAGCAGCTCGACTAGCATCGGTGAGCAGTTCTTC. The full variable domain, completed using reference TRBV7-2 and TRBJ2-1, is GAGVSQSPSNKVTEKGKDVELRCDPISGHTALYWYRQSLGQGLEFLIYFQGNSAPDKSGLPSDRFSAERTGGSVSTLTIQRTQQEDSAVYLCASSSTSIGEQFFGPGTRLTVL.

J is TRBJ2-2 and V is TRBV6-2 or TRBV6-3; 7 bases align to TRBD1. V lost 1 base to trimming and J lost 4 bases; unmatched junction nucleotides: 3. CDR1 is MNHEY, CDR2 SVGEGT, per germline. This CDR3 has 15 residues. The CDR3, as DNA: TGTGCCAGCAGTTACTGGGGGACAGCCACCGGGGAGCTGTTTTTT. It specifies CASSYWGTATGELFF.

V and J are TRBV7-2 and TRBJ1-6, with a weak D call TRBD1 (6 bases). Germline CDR1 is SGHTA and CDR2 is FQGNSA. There are 15 residues in the CDR3. The V end was cut by 2 bases, the J end by 6 bases, with 11 bases between. The CDR3, as DNA: TGTGCCAGCAGCTTAATTCGGGGGGCTAATTCACCCCTCCACTTT. This gives the protein CASSLIRGANSPLHF. The variable domain in full, with the rest retrieved from reference TRBV7-2 and TRBJ1-6, is GAGVSQSPSNKVTEKGKDVELRCDPISGHTALYWYRQSLGQGLEFLIYFQGNSAPDKSGLPSDRFSAERTGGSVSTLTIQRTQQEDSAVYLCASSLIRGANSPLHFGNGTRLTVT.

This clonotype was observed a handful of times. The chain has TRBV29-1 and TRBJ1-4; D is uncertain. The length of the CDR3 is 14 residues. From germline, CDR1 is SQVTM and CDR2 ANQGSEA. The V and J ends lost 4 bases and 0 bases respectively, with 9 bases between them. CDR3 protein: CSVVGVATNEKLFF. CDR3 DNA: TGCAGCGTTGTCGGGGTCGCAACTAATGAAAAACTGTTTTTT.

The rearrangement uses TRBV29-1 and TRBJ1-2; D uncertain. Trimming pared 6 bases from V and 4 bases from J, leaving 18 bases between. CDR1 and CDR2 from the germline V gene are SQVTM and ANQGSEA. The CDR3 has 14 amino acids. Written as DNA, the CDR3 is TGCAGCGTAGCGGAGATCTCGAGTGGCTATGGCTACACCTTC. Translation gives CSVAEISSGYGYTF.

This clonotype was seen at least ten times. This rearrangement joins TRBV11-2 to TRBJ2-5; 9 bases line up with TRBD1. The germline CDR1 and CDR2 sequences are SGHAT and FQNNGV. The CDR3 totals 15 residues. V dropped 4 bases and J dropped 5; count of bases not matched to a gene: 8. CDR3: CASSSGQGSGETQYF. DNA of the CDR3: TGTGCCAGCAGCTCCGGACAGGGGTCAGGGGAGACCCAGTACTTC.

The V call is TRBV11-2, the J call TRBJ1-5; 7 bases agree with TRBD1. CDR1 and CDR2 from the germline V gene are SGHAT and FQNNGV. The CDR3 spans 14 residues. Trimming removed 1 base from V and 6 bases from J; junction bases left unmatched: 3. CDR3: CASSLGRGLQPQHF. Here the CDR3 DNA reads TGTGCCAGCAGCTTAGGGAGGGGGCTTCAGCCCCAGCATTTT.

The chain links TRBV10-3 to TRBJ2-5; 7 bases line up with TRBD2. V dropped 8 bases and J dropped 0; count of bases not matched to a gene: 6. The CDR3 extends over 14 amino acids. Germline V gives CDR1 ENHRY, CDR2 SYGVKD. CDR3 coding DNA: TGTGCCATCGCCCGGAGCGGGGACCAAGAGACCCAGTACTTC. This gives the protein CAIARSGDQETQYF.

The chain is built from TRBV6-6 and TRBJ1-1; D call uncertain. The CDR3 covers 11 residues. V was clipped by 9 bases and J by 1 base, with 6 bases between them. CDR1 is MNHNY, CDR2 SVGAGI, per germline (reference sequence). The CDR3 here is CASEKNTEAFF. In DNA form, the CDR3 reads TGTGCCAGTGAGAAGAACACTGAAGCTTTCTTT.

This clonotype was recorded many times. The chain joins TRBV7-6 to TRBJ2-5, with 7 bases fitting TRBD2. Germline CDR1 reads SGHVS; CDR2 reads FNYEAQ. The trim removed 4 bases at V and 2 bases at J, leaving 7 bases unmatched. This CDR3 contains 15 residues. CDR3 residues: CASSSRLASQETQYF. The CDR3 DNA follows: TGTGCCAGCAGCTCCCGACTAGCCTCTCAAGAGACCCAGTACTTC.

The J gene is TRBJ2-7, the V gene TRBV7-9; D unclear. The V gene lost 4 bases and the J gene lost 4 bases, with 8 bases spanning the gap. This CDR3 has 12 amino acids. The germline V gene has CDR1 SEHNR and CDR2 FQNEAQ (reference sequence). The CDR3 DNA follows: TGTGCCAGCAGCTCCTGGGGTTACGAGCAGTACTTC. This translates into CASSSWGYEQYF.

This clonotype appeared a few times. The chain is built from TRBV7-8 and TRBJ2-3; D is perhaps TRBD1 (6 bases). With 0 bases removed from V and 0 bases from J, the gap between germline ends came to 13 bases. Looked up from germline, CDR1 is SGHVS and CDR2 is FQNEAQ. The CDR3 contains 17 residues. The CDR3 region has the DNA TGTGCCAGCAGCTTAGCGCGGGCAGGGGCTAGCACAGATACGCAGTATTTT. Encoded protein: CASSLARAGASTDTQYF.

The chain uses TRBV25-1 and TRBJ1-4; 7 nucleotides align to TRBD1. Trimming cost V 3 bases and J 7 bases; bases outside gene matches: 11. The CDR3 totals 16 residues. Per the germline V gene, CDR1 is MGHDK and CDR2 is SYGVNS. The CDR3 nucleotides read TGTGCCAGCAGTGATCGAGACAGGGTAGGAATTGAAAAACTGTTTTTT. Its translation is CASSDRDRVGIEKLFF.

This clonotype was counted between two and nine times. The rearrangement joins TRBV28 to TRBJ2-7; TRBD1 agrees at 10 bases. J gave up 0 bases and V 5 bases, and 4 bases lay outside the gene matches. The CDR3 spans 15 residues. CDR1 and CDR2 (germline): MDHEN, SYDVKM. The CDR3 nucleotides are TGTGCCAGCAGTGCCCGACAGGGGGCCTCCTACGAGCAGTACTTC. Encoded protein: CASSARQGASYEQYF.

The chain recombines TRBV20-1 with TRBJ1-4; D is possibly TRBD1 (5 bases). Trimming shortened V by 4 bases and J by 16 bases, and 16 bases separated the two germline ends. CDR1 and CDR2 from the germline V gene are DFQATT and SNEGSKA (reference sequence). The CDR3 length is 11 residues. CDR3 amino acids: CSAKPGPTPFF. The CDR3 bases are TGCAGTGCTAAACCGGGACCCACTCCGTTTTTT.

This clonotype has more than one count but fewer than ten. The chain links TRBV20-1 to TRBJ2-7; D not resolved. This CDR3 is 12 amino acids long. The V end was cut by 5 bases, the J end by 3 bases, with 11 bases between. Germline CDR1 and CDR2: DFQATT and SNEGSKA (reference sequence). The CDR3 DNA sequence: TGCAGTGCTTTGGGCACCATCTACGAGCAGTACTTC. It specifies CSALGTIYEQYF.

This clonotype appeared a few times. The chain employs TRBV12-3 or TRBV12-4 and TRBJ2-2; 10 bases map to TRBD2. The CDR3 covers 14 residues. V gave up 6 bases and J gave up 10 bases; unmatched junction bases: 8. CDR3 amino acids: CASRPILAGTELFF. Here the CDR3 DNA reads TGTGCCAGCAGGCCCATACTAGCGGGAACGGAGCTGTTTTTT.

This clonotype was counted only a few times. V gene TRBV15 combines with J gene TRBJ1-2; 8 positions agree with TRBD1. Germline CDR1 reads LNHNV; CDR2 reads YYDKDF (reference sequence). The CDR3 has 16 amino acids. With V trimmed by 4 bases and J by 4 bases, 11 bases remained unmatched. The CDR3 reads CATSTNRQGSPYGYTF. The CDR3 DNA follows: TGTGCCACCAGCACAAATCGACAGGGGTCCCCCTATGGCTACACCTTC.

This clonotype was counted a few times. The genes are TRBV6-2 or TRBV6-3 and TRBJ2-1; 7 bases map to TRBD2. Germline lookup yields CDR1 MNHEY and CDR2 SVGEGT. The CDR3 extends over 14 amino acids. V trimming: 5 bases; J trimming: 8 bases; junction bases outside the gene matches: 9. The DNA for the CDR3 is TGTGCCAGCAGTCCCGGACTAGACGTAGATGAGCAGTTCTTC. Encoded protein: CASSPGLDVDEQFF.

This clonotype was seen ten or more times. The chain joins TRBV7-2 to TRBJ2-7; the D gene is possibly TRBD1 (6 bases). Per germline, CDR1 SGHTA and CDR2 FQGNSA. This CDR3 is built from 14 residues. Trimming stripped 1 base from V and 2 bases from J, with 9 bases between. CDR3 DNA: TGTGCCAGCAGCTTAGGGGGGCAGCCCTACGAGCAGTACTTC. This sequence encodes CASSLGGQPYEQYF.

The chain joins TRBV28 to TRBJ2-7, with 11 positions matching TRBD2. V lost 5 bases, J lost 3 bases, and 3 bases stayed unmatched. The V gene's germline CDR1 is MDHEN and CDR2 SYDVKM. The CDR3 has 14 amino acids. In nucleotides, the CDR3 is TGTGCCAGCAGTGTAGCGGGGGGGATCTACGAGCAGTACTTC. It yields the protein CASSVAGGIYEQYF.